The table lists the clone carrying this T cell receptor (beta chain) with a few counts. The entry originates in a study of blood T cell repertoires in COVID-19. Study as a whole: In each case, the material was cDNA or gDNA derived from T cells, B-cell-depleted T cells, or PBMCs.

Patients in Seattle were enrolled during active infection, then followed longitudinally. Germline V lookup: CDR1 MGHRA, CDR2 YSYEKL. The J segment lost 6 bases and the V segment lost 0 bases, leaving 6 bases of the junction unmatched. This CDR3 region has 15 residues. In the original analysis: Nucleated cell number was recorded as an estimate derived from reference gene primer amplification. Data came from immunoSEQ multiplex PCR; TCRdb stores just in-frame clones and leaves some out. V and J calls and clone size are given by that table; D and trimming were obtained from the DNA. This table has about 480,000 clones, 80% to 90% appearing once.

This receptor was obtained from a man in his late teens or twenties with COVID-19, enrolled during active disease. The sequencing sample was made of peripheral blood. The genes are TRBV4-1 and TRBJ1-1; 8 bases agree with TRBD1. The CDR3 protein is CASSQDGQGMAEAFF. The CDR3 bases are TGCGCCAGCAGCCAAGATGGACAGGGAATGGCTGAAGCTTTCTTT.